This T cell receptor beta chain was captured in a study of cytomegalovirus exposure and HLA in healthy donors. Overall study results and limits: A later analysis revealed that TCR association rates differed between HLA loci, peaking at DRB1 and bottoming out at HLA-C. TCR beta V- and J-gene trimming, according to a later analysis, was linked to a missense DCLRE1C variant.

V lost 6 bases and J 0 bases, leaving 13 bases between the germline ends. Germline V gives CDR1 SGHDT, CDR2 YYEEEE. The CDR3 is 14 amino acids. This clone was detected only a few times. Antigen: not known. The study ran its PCR with 60 Vbeta and 13 Jbeta primers. Sequencing was performed with immunoSEQ multiplex PCR; in TCRdb, only in-frame clones are kept and a portion is missing. The sample has around 100,000 clones; under 80% are singletons. Sequencing input: PBMCs. The gene calls are TRBV5-6 and TRBJ2-7; D is perhaps TRBD1 (7 bases). This clonotype was obtained from a woman aged 45-65 years in good health and CMV-seropositive. The DNA for the CDR3 is TGTGCCAGCACCCGCGGGACAGTCTCCTACGAGCAGTACTTC. This encodes CASTRGTVSYEQYF.